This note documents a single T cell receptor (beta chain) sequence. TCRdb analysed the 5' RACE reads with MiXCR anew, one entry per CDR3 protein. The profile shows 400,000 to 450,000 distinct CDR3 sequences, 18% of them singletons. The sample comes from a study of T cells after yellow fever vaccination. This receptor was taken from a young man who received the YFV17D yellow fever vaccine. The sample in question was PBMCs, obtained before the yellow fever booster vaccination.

CDR3 DNA sequence: TGTGCCAGCAGTTTTACGACAGGGGGGTACAATGAGCAGTTCTTC. Amino acids: CASSFTTGGYNEQFF. The rearrangement links TRBV27 to TRBJ2-1; 9 positions match TRBD1. The CDR3 extends over 15 amino acids. The germline V gene encodes CDR1 MNHEY and CDR2 SMNVEV (reference sequence). After removal of 3 bases from V and 4 bases from J, the junction contained 4 bases not matched to a gene.